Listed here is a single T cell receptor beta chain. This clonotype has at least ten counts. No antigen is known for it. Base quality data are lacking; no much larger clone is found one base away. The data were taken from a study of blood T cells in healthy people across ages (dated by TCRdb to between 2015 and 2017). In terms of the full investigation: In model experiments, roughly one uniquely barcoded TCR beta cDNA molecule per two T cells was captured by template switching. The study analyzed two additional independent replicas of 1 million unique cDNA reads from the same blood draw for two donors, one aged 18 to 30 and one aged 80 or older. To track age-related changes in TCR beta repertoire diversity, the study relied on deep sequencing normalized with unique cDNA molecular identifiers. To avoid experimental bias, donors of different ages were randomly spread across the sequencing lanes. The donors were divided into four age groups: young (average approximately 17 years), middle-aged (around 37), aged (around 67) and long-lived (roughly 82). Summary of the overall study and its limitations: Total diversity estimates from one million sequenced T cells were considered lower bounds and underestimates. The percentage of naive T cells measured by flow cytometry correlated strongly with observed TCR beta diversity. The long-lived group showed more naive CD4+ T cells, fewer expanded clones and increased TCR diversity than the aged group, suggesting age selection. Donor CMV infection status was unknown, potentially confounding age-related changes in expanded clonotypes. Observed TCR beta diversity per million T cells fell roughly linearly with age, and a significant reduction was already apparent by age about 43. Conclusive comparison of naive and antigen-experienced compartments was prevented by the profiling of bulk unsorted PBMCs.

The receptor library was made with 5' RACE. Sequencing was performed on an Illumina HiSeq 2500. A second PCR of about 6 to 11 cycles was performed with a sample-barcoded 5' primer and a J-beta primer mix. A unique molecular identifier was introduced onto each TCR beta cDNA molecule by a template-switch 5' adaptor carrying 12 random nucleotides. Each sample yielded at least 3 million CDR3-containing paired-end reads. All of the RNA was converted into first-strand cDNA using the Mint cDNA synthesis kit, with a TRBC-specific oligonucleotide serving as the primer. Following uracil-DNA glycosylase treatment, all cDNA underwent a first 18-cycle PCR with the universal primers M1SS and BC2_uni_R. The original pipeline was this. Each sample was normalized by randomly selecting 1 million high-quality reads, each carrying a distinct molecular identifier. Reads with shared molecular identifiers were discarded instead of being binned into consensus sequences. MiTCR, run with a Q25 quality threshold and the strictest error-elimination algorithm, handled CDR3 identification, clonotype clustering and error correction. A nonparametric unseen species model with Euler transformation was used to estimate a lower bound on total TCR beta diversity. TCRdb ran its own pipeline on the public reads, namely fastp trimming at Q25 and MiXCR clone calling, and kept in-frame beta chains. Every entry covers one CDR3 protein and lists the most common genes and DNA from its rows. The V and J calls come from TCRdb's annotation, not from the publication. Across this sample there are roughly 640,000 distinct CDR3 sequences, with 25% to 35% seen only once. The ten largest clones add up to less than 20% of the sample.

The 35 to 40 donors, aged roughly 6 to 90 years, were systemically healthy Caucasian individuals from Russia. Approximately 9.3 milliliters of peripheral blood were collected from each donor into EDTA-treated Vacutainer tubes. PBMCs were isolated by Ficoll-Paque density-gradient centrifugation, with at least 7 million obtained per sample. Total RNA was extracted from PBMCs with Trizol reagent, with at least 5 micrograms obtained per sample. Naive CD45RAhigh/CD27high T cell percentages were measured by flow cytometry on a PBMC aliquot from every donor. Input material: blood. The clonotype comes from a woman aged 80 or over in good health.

The CDR3 in this case is CASSITTTGANTEAFF. The sequenced DNA: TGTGCCAGCAGCATTACCACGACAGGGGCGAACACTGAAGCTTTCTTT. Recombination linked TRBV11-2 to TRBJ1-1; TRBD1 lines up with 8 middle nucleotides. V is cut back by 5 bases and J by 1 base, with 9 bases in the junction unmatched. The cysteine opens and the phenylalanine closes a CDR3 of 16 amino acids. Only the CDR3 part of the read is kept: 48 bases, read in frame from the first base. The germline V gene sets CDR1 to SGHAT and CDR2 to FQNNGV.